These 11 T cell receptor beta chains came from one sample sequenced in a study of cytomegalovirus exposure and HLA in healthy donors. Primers for the PCR totalled 60 Vbeta and 13 Jbeta. TCRdb keeps only in-frame clones here, not all; method: immunoSEQ multiplex PCR. The sample shows about 59,000 clones, roughly 84% of them seen only once. The sample was PBMCs. These TCRs come from a human donor in good health.

The genes are TRBV2 and TRBJ2-7; TRBD2 agrees at 13 bases. This CDR3 has 13 residues. Germline V CDR1 and CDR2: SNHLY, FYNNEI. Trimming cost V 7 bases and J 4 bases; bases outside gene matches: 1. CDR3 residues: CASKTSGGYEQYF. The CDR3 DNA is TGTGCCAGCAAGACTAGCGGGGGGTACGAGCAGTACTTC. Full variable domain (outside the CDR3, taken from reference TRBV2 and TRBJ2-7): EPEVTQTPSHQVTQMGQEVILRCVPISNHLYFYWYRQILGQKVEFLVSFYNNEISEKSEIFDDQFSVERPDGSNFTLKIRSTKLEDSAMYFCASKTSGGYEQYFGPGTRLTVT.

V is TRBV19 and J is TRBJ2-5; 10 bases line up with TRBD1. V lost 4 bases, J lost 2 bases, and 10 bases stayed unmatched. Per germline, CDR1 LNHDA and CDR2 SQIVND (reference sequence). CDR3 length equals 17 residues. The CDR3 sequence is CASSSLGRTGGQETQYF. DNA for the CDR3: TGTGCCAGTAGTAGTTTGGGCCGGACAGGGGGGCAAGAGACCCAGTACTTC.

This clone showed up just a few times. The V call is TRBV19, the J call TRBJ1-2; 7 bases line up with TRBD1. This CDR3 has 13 residues. Germline CDR1 LNHDA, CDR2 SQIVND (reference sequence). Trimming cost V 9 bases and J 7 bases; bases outside gene matches: 11. The CDR3 spells CASKDRSSVGYTF. The CDR3 nucleotides are TGTGCCAGCAAGGACAGGTCGTCGGTTGGCTACACCTTC.

The CDR3 spells CASNLLAGGPDTQYF. The CDR3 bases are TGTGCCAGCAATCTACTAGCGGGAGGGCCAGATACGCAGTATTTT. V is TRBV6-1 and J is TRBJ2-3, with TRBD2 matching over 13 bases. The CDR3 contains 15 residues. With V trimmed by 7 bases and J by 4 bases, 5 bases remained unmatched. CDR1 is MNHNS, CDR2 SASEGT, per germline.

The gene calls are TRBV7-2 and TRBJ2-7; TRBD1 might be the D (7 bases). CDR1 is SGHTA and CDR2 is FQGNSA in the germline V gene. This CDR3 is 14 amino acids long. Trimming cost V 3 bases and J 5 bases, with 14 bases left between them. The CDR3 nucleotides are TGTGCCAGCAGCTTCGGAGGGACAGTACACGAGCAGTACTTC. This translates into CASSFGGTVHEQYF.

The rearrangement joins TRBV5-1 to TRBJ1-2; 12 bases match TRBD1. CDR1 is SGHRS, CDR2 YFSETQ, per germline. CDR3 length: 16 amino acids. V lost 5 bases to trimming and J lost 3 bases; unmatched junction nucleotides: 8. CDR3 protein: CASSSSGTGGDYGYTF. The DNA of the CDR3 is TGCGCCAGCAGTTCCTCGGGGACAGGGGGCGACTATGGCTACACCTTC.

This chain links TRBV2 with TRBJ1-6, with TRBD1 matching 7 bases. Trimming cost V 6 bases and J 0 bases; bases outside gene matches: 5. This CDR3 has 16 residues. Germline-derived CDR1 and CDR2 are SNHLY and FYNNEI. The CDR3 protein is CASRSRGSSYNSPLHF. For the CDR3, the DNA is TGTGCCAGCAGGTCCAGGGGGAGCTCCTATAATTCACCCCTCCACTTT.

The rearrangement joins TRBV28 to TRBJ1-2; 10 bases align to TRBD1. Trimming removed 4 bases from V and 2 bases from J; junction bases left unmatched: 7. Germline loops: CDR1 MDHEN, CDR2 SYDVKM. CDR3 length equals 16 residues. In nucleotides, the CDR3 is TGTGCCAGCAGTTCCGGGACAGGGGTTTTGAACTATGGCTACACCTTC. This codes for CASSSGTGVLNYGYTF.

V usage is TRBV28 and J usage is TRBJ1-2; D unresolved. The CDR3 spans 16 residues. CDR1 is MDHEN, CDR2 SYDVKM, per germline. The germline V and J ends were trimmed by 6 bases and 0 bases, with 17 bases remaining between them. The CDR3 spells CASSPASREANYGYTF. The CDR3 bases are TGTGCCAGCAGCCCCGCGAGTAGAGAAGCTAACTATGGCTACACCTTC.

V is TRBV19 and J is TRBJ1-5; the D gene is possibly TRBD1 (6 bases). Germline-derived CDR1 and CDR2 are LNHDA and SQIVND (reference sequence). Trimming pared 6 bases from V and 0 bases from J, leaving 15 bases between. The CDR3 spans 16 residues. The CDR3 nucleotides are TGTGCCAGTAGCCCACAGGGATGGATTAGCAATCAGCCCCAGCATTTT. Translating it yields CASSPQGWISNQPQHF.

The chain couples TRBV19 to TRBJ2-1; possible D gene TRBD2, 6 bases. Germline CDR1 is LNHDA and CDR2 is SQIVND (reference sequence). This CDR3 comprises 17 residues. V gave up 2 bases and J gave up 2 bases, with 16 bases separating them. CDR3 in amino acids: CASSISGGGTAYNEQFF. The CDR3, as DNA: TGTGCCAGTAGTATATCGGGCGGCGGGACCGCCTACAATGAGCAGTTCTTC. Drawing the rest from reference TRBV19 and TRBJ2-1, the complete variable domain is DGGITQSPKYLFRKEGQNVTLSCEQNLNHDAMYWYRQDPGQGLRLIYYSQIVNDFQKGDIAEGYSVSREKKESFPLTVTSAQKNPTAFYLCASSISGGGTAYNEQFFGPGTRLTVL.